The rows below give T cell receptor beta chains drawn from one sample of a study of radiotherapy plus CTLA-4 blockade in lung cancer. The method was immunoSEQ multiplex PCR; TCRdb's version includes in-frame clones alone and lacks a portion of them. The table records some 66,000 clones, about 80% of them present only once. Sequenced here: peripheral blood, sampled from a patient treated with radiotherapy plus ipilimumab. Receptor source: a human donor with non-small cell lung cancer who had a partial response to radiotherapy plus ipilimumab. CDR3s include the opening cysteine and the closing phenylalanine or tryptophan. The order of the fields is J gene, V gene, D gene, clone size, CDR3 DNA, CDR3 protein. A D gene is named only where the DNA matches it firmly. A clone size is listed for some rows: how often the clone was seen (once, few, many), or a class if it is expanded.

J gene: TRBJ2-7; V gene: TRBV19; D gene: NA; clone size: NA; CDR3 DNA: TGTGCCAGTAGTATAGGAGGACTACCCCTCTACGAGCAGTACTTC; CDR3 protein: CASSIGGLPLYEQYF
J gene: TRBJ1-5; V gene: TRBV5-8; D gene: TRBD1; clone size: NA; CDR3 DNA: TGTGCCAGCAGCTTGGACACCACAGGGGGCCAGCCCCAGCATTTT; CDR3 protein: CASSLDTTGGQPQHF
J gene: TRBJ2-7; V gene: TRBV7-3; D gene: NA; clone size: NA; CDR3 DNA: TGTGCCAGCAGCTTCGGACCCGGGAGCTCCTACGAGCAGTACTTC; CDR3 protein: CASSFGPGSSYEQYF
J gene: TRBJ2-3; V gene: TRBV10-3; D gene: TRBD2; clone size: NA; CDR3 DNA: TGTGCCATCAGTGGGACTAGCGGGAGCACAGATACGCAGTATTTT; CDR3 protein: CAISGTSGSTDTQYF
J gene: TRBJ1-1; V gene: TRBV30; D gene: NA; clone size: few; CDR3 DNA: TGTGCCGGGGAGGAGCACCTGGGAACTGAAGCTTTCTTT; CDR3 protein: CAGEEHLGTEAFF
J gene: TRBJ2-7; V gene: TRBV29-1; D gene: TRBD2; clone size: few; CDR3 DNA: TGCAGCGTTAGCTCTGGGCTAGCGGAATACGAGCAGTACTTC; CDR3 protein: CSVSSGLAEYEQYF
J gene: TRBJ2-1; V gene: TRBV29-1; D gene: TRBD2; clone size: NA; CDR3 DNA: TGCAGCGTCCACTCTTTGCCAGGGAGACTAGCGGGGGACTCCTACAATGAGCAGTTCTTC; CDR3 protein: CSVHSLPGRLAGDSYNEQFF
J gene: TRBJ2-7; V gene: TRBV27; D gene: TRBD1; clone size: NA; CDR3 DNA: TGTGCCAGCAATAAGGCAGGGGGCTTAAGCTCCTACGAGCAGTACTTC; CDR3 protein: CASNKAGGLSSYEQYF
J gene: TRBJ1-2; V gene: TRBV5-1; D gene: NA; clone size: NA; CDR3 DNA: TGCGCCAGCAGCTTGGAGGCTACAGGAGAAGGCTACACCTTC; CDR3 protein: CASSLEATGEGYTF
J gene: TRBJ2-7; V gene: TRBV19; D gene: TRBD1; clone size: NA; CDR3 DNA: TGTGCCAGTAGTGGGACAGGGCGAGGCGAGCAGTACTTC; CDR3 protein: CASSGTGRGEQYF
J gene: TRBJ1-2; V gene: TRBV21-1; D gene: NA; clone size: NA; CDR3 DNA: TGTGCCAGCAGCCGGCAAAGCCAGGGTAGGTATGGCTACACCTTC; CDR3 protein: CASSRQSQGRYGYTF
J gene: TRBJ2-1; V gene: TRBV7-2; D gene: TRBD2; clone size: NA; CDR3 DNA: TGTGCCAGCAGCTTTGGTAGCGGGAGCTCCTACAATGAGCAGTTCTTC; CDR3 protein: CASSFGSGSSYNEQFF
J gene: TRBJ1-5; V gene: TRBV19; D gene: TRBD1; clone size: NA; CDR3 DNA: TGTGCCAGTAGTACAACCTTACAGGGGACAGTACCCAATCAGCCCCAGCATTTT; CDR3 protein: CASSTTLQGTVPNQPQHF
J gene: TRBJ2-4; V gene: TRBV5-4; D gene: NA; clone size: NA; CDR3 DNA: TGTGCCAGCAGCTTGGCAGGGGATTTAGCCAAAAACATTCAGTACTTC; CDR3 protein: CASSLAGDLAKNIQYF